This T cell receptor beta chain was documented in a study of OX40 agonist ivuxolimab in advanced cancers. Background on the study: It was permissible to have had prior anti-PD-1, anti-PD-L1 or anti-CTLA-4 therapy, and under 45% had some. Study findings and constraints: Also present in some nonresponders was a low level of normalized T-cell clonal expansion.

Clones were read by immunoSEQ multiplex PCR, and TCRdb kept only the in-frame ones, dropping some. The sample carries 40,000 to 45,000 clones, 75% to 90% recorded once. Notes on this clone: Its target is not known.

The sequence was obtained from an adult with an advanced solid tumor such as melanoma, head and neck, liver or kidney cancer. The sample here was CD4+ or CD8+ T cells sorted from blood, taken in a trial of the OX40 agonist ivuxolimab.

The CDR3 region is CASSVEVAGGVGEQFF. Here the CDR3 DNA reads TGTGCCAGCAGCGTAGAGGTAGCGGGAGGGGTGGGTGAGCAGTTCTTC. The chain recombines TRBV9 with TRBJ2-1; 11 bases agree with TRBD2. Per the germline V gene, CDR1 is SGDLS and CDR2 is YYNGEE. V was pared by 0 bases and J by 9 bases, with 8 bases of the junction left unmatched. The CDR3 contains 16 residues.